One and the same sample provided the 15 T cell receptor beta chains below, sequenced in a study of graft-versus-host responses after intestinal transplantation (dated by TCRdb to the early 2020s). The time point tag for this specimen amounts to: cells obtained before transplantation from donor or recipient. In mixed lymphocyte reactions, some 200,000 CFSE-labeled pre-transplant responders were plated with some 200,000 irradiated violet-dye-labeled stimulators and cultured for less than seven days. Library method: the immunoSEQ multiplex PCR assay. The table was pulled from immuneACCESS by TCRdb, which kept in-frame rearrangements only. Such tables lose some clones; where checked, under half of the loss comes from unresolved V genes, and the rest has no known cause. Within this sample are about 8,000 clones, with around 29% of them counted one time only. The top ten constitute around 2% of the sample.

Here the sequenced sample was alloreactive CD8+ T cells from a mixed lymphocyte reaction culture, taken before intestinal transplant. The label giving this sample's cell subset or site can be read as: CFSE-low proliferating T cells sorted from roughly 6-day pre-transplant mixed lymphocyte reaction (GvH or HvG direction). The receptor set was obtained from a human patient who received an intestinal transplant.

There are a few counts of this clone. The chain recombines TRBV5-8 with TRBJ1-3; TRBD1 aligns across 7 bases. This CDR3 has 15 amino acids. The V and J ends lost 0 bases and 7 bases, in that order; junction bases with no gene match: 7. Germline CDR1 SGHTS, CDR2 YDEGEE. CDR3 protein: CASSLDLTGWNTIYF. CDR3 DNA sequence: TGTGCCAGCAGCTTGGACCTGACAGGGTGGAACACCATATATTTT.

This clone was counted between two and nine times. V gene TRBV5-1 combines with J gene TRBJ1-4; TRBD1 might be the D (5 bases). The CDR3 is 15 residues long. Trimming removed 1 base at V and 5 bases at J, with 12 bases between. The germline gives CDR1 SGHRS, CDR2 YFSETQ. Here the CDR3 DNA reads TGCGCCAGCAGCTTGTATCAGGGTACAAATGAAAAACTGTTTTTT. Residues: CASSLYQGTNEKLFF.

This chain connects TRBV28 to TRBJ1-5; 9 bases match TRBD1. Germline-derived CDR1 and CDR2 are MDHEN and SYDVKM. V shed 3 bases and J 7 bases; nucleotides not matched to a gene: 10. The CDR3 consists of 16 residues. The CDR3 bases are TGTGCCAGCAGTTTTTGGGCCCGGGACAGGGAACAGCCCCAGCATTTT. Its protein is CASSFWARDREQPQHF.

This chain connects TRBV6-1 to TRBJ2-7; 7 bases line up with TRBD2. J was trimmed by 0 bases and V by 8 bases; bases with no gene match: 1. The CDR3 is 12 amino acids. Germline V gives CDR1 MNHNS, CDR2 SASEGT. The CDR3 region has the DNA TGTGCCAGCGCGGGGGACTCCTACGAGCAGTACTTC. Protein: CASAGDSYEQYF.

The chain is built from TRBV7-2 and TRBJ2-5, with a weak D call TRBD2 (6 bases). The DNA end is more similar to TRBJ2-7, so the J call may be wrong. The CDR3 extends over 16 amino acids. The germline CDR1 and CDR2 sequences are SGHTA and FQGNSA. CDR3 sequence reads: CASSFRTSRITYEQYF. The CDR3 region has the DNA TGTGCCAGCAGCTTCCGAACTAGCCGCATAACCTACGAGCAGTACTTC.

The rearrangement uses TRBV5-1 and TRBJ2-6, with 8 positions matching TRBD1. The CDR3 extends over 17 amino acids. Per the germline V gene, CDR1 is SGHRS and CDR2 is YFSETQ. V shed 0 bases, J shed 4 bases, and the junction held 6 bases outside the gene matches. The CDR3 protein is CASSLAQGVVGANVLTF. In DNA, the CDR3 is TGCGCCAGCAGCTTGGCACAGGGGGTAGTCGGGGCCAACGTCCTGACTTTC.

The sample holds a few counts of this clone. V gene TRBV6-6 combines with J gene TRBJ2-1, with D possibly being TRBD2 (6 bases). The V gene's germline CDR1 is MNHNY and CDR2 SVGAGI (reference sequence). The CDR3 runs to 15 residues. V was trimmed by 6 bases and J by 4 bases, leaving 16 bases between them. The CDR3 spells CASSPGSTGYNEQFF. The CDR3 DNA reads TGTGCCAGCAGCCCCGGGAGTACGGGTTACAATGAGCAGTTCTTC.

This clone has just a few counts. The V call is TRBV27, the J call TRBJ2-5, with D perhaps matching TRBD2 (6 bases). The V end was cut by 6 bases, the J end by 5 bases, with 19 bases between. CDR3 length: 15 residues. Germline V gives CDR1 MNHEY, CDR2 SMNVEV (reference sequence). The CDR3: CASSLAGRLGETQYF. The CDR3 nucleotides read TGTGCCAGCAGCCTCGCGGGGCGGCTGGGGGAGACCCAGTACTTC.

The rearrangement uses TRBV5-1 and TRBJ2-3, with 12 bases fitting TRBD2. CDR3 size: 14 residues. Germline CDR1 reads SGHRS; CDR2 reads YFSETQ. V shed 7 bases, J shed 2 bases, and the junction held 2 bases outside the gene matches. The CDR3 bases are TGCGCCAGCGGACTAGCGGGATACACAGATACGCAGTATTTT. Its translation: CASGLAGYTDTQYF. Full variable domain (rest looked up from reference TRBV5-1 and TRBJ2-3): KAGVTQTPRYLIKTRGQQVTLSCSPISGHRSVSWYQQTPGQGLQFLFEYFSETQRNKGNFPGRFSGRQFSNSRSEMNVSTLELGDSALYLCASGLAGYTDTQYFGPGTRLTVL.

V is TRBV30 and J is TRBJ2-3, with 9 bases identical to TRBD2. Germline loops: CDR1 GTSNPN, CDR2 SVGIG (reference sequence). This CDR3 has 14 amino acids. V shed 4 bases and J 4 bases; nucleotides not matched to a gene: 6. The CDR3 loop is CAWMLAGGADTQYF. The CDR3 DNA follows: TGTGCCTGGATGTTGGCGGGAGGGGCAGATACGCAGTATTTT.

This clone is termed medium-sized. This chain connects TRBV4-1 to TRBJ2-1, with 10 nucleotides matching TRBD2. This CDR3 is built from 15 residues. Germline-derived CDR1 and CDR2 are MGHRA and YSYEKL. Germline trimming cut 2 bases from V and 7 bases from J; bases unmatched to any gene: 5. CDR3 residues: CASSQLAGESNEQFF. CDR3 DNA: TGCGCCAGCAGCCAACTAGCGGGAGAATCGAATGAGCAGTTCTTC.

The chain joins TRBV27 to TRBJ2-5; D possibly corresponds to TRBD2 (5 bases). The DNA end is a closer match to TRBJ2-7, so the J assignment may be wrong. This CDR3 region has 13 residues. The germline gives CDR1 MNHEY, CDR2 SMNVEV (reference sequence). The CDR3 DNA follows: TGTGCCAGCAGCCATAGCGTCTCCTACGAGCAGTACTTC. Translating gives CASSHSVSYEQYF.

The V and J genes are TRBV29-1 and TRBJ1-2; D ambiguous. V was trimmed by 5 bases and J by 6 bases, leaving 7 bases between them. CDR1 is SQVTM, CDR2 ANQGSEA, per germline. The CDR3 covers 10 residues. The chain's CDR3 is CSVLSDGYTF. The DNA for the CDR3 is TGCAGCGTTTTGAGTGATGGCTACACCTTC.

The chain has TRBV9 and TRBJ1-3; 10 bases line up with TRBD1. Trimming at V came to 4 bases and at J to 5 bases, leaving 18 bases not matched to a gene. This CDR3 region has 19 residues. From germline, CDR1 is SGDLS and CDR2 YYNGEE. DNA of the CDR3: TGTGCCAGCAGCATCGGGCCTATAGCGGCGGACAGGGGGAGAAACACCATATATTTT. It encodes CASSIGPIAADRGRNTIYF.

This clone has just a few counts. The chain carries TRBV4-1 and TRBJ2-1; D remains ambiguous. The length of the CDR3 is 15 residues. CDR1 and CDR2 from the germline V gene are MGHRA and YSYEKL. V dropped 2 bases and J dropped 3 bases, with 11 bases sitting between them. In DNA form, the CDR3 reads TGCGCCAGCAGCCAACAAGTAGAGTACTACAATGAGCAGTTCTTC. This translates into CASSQQVEYYNEQFF.